This T cell receptor beta chain was captured by sequencing in a study of T cells in Graves' hyperthyroidism and ophthalmopathy. Details on this clonotype: As yet, its antigen is unknown.

Template material for amplifying TCR beta CDR3 regions consisted of RNA transcripts. The HTBI primer set was used in a first-round RT-PCR of the TCR CDR3. TCRdb reanalysed the multiplex PCR reads using MiXCR and keeps one entry per CDR3 protein. The sample yields about 350,000 distinct CDR3 sequences, around 13% seen once. Germline loops: CDR1 LGHDT, CDR2 YNNKEL (reference sequence). V was pared by 4 bases and J by 6 bases, with 11 bases of the junction left unmatched. This CDR3 is built from 17 residues. Broader study findings: A 13 V-J signature model discriminated ophthalmopathy versus stable hyperthyroidism.

Source material: blood. This receptor was identified in a young woman with Graves' hyperthyroidism. The chain has TRBV3-1 and TRBJ2-2, with 10 positions matching TRBD1. DNA for the CDR3: TGTGCCAGCAGCCCGAGACCTGGGACAGGGGCCCCCGGGGAGCTGTTTTTT. Encoded protein: CASSPRPGTGAPGELFF.